A single sample is the source of the 21 T cell receptor beta chains below, sequenced in a study of long-term antiretroviral therapy in people with HIV. Investigators performed immunoSEQ version v3.0 at survey level. Sequencing was performed with immunoSEQ multiplex PCR; in TCRdb, only in-frame clones are kept and a portion is missing. The sample lists more than 15,000 clones, around 80% seen once, with roughly 9% in the top ten. The material sequenced was unsorted PBMCs, taken 0.3 years before starting antiretroviral therapy. The origin of the receptors is a man in his fifties or sixties with HIV.

J is TRBJ1-1 and V is TRBV7-8, with a weak D call TRBD1 (5 bases). The V and J ends lost 3 bases and 3 bases respectively, with 8 bases between them. The CDR3 has 13 residues. Germline V gene lookup returns CDR1 SGHVS and CDR2 FQNEAQ. The CDR3 protein is CASSFQGDTEAFF. CDR3 nucleotides: TGTGCCAGCAGCTTTCAGGGAGACACTGAAGCTTTCTTT.

V gene TRBV30 combines with J gene TRBJ1-4; weak D call: TRBD1 (6 bases). CDR1 GTSNPN and CDR2 SVGIG come from the germline V gene (reference sequence). V was clipped by 0 bases and J by 11 bases, with 13 bases between them. The CDR3 runs 13 residues. CDR3 DNA: TGTGCCTGGAGTGTTAACACTGGACAGAAACTGTTTTTT. Translating it yields CAWSVNTGQKLFF.

This rearrangement joins TRBV6-5 to TRBJ2-3; TRBD1 matches 7 bases. Germline trimming cut 4 bases from V and 2 bases from J; bases unmatched to any gene: 9. This CDR3 has 16 amino acids. Per the germline V gene, CDR1 is MNHEY and CDR2 is SVGAGI. The CDR3 spells CASSSSETGPTDTQYF. CDR3 coding DNA: TGTGCCAGCAGTTCGTCGGAGACAGGGCCCACAGATACGCAGTATTTT.

J is TRBJ1-5 and V is TRBV27, with D uncertain. The ends were cut back, 6 bases at V and 1 base at J, with 13 bases in the middle. The CDR3 totals 15 residues. The germline CDR1 and CDR2 sequences are MNHEY and SMNVEV (reference sequence). CDR3 sequence: CASRSGVISNQPQHF. CDR3 DNA: TGTGCCAGCAGGTCCGGGGTGATAAGCAATCAGCCCCAGCATTTT.

The rearrangement uses TRBV6-5 and TRBJ2-5; no definite D call. This CDR3 contains 13 residues. Deletions cut 2 bases from V and 2 bases from J, with 6 bases between. The germline CDR1 and CDR2 sequences are MNHEY and SVGAGI. The CDR3 nucleotides read TGTGCCAGCAGTTACCCCAGTCAAGAGACCCAGTACTTC. This translates into CASSYPSQETQYF.

The genes are TRBV7-2 and TRBJ2-7; 7 bases align to TRBD1. Germline V lookup: CDR1 SGHTA, CDR2 FQGNSA. Unmatched junction bases numbered 12, after V lost 5 bases and J lost 5 bases. The CDR3 is 15 amino acids. The CDR3 nucleotides are TGTGCCAGCAGCCGACAACGACAGGGTCGGGACGAGCAGTACTTC. Translation: CASSRQRQGRDEQYF.

V gene TRBV29-1 combines with J gene TRBJ2-5, with TRBD1 as a possible D gene (6 bases). With 4 bases removed from V and 5 bases from J, the gap between germline ends came to 17 bases. The CDR3 loop spans 14 amino acids. Germline V lookup: CDR1 SQVTM, CDR2 ANQGSEA. DNA for the CDR3: TGCAGCGTTGTATGGGGGCGCGAGTTGGAGACCCAGTACTTC. Encoded protein: CSVVWGRELETQYF.

The rearrangement uses TRBV15 and TRBJ1-5; weak D call: TRBD1 (6 bases). Germline assignment: CDR1 LNHNV and CDR2 YYDKDF (reference sequence). V was trimmed by 9 bases and J by 7 bases, leaving 19 bases between them. This CDR3 has 14 residues. CDR3 amino acids: CATAQKGGGQPQHF. The CDR3 DNA is TGTGCCACAGCCCAGAAGGGGGGCGGACAGCCCCAGCATTTT.

The rearrangement joins TRBV7-6 to TRBJ1-1; 9 bases map to TRBD1. This CDR3 contains 14 residues. Trimming took 5 bases from V and 3 from J; bases not matched to a gene: 4. The germline gives CDR1 SGHVS, CDR2 FNYEAQ. DNA for the CDR3: TGTGCCAGCAGCCCTTGGACAGGGGACACTGAAGCTTTCTTT. This gives the protein CASSPWTGDTEAFF.

The chain joins TRBV5-1 to TRBJ1-3; tentative D call: TRBD1 (5 bases). There are 16 residues in the CDR3. V shed 4 bases and J shed 4 bases, with 18 bases lying between them. The germline CDR1 and CDR2 sequences are SGHRS and YFSETQ. CDR3 sequence (DNA): TGCGCCAGCAGCCCCGCCGCCGGGGGGGTCGGAAACACCATATATTTT. Translated, it gives CASSPAAGGVGNTIYF.

The genes are TRBV4-3 and TRBJ1-6; D remains ambiguous. The CDR3 sequence is 14 residues long. CDR1 and CDR2 (germline): LGHNA, YSLEER. Trimming took off 4 bases at V and 6 bases at J, with 10 bases between the two ends. The CDR3 DNA is TGCGCCAGCAGCCTTCTATTACTTAATTCACCCCTCCACTTT. Its protein product is CASSLLLLNSPLHF.

This chain links TRBV10-3 with TRBJ1-2; 7 bases match TRBD1. Germline V gives CDR1 ENHRY, CDR2 SYGVKD. CDR3 size: 14 residues. The V and J ends lost 2 bases and 5 bases, in that order; junction bases with no gene match: 5. The CDR3 protein is CAISEADREYGYTF. CDR3 coding DNA: TGTGCCATCAGTGAGGCCGACAGGGAATATGGCTACACCTTC.

This clone was recorded once. This chain uses TRBV25-1 with TRBJ1-3; TRBD1 might be the D (6 bases). V was trimmed by 1 base and J by 0 bases, leaving 13 bases between them. The CDR3 has 17 residues. Germline CDR1 reads MGHDK; CDR2 reads SYGVNS. This CDR3 reads CASSESTGPHSGNTIYF. The CDR3 DNA is TGTGCCAGCAGTGAATCAACAGGGCCACACTCTGGAAACACCATATATTTT.

The J gene is TRBJ2-7, the V gene TRBV27; no clear D. This CDR3 has 16 residues. Germline V gene lookup returns CDR1 MNHEY and CDR2 SMNVEV (reference sequence). V was cut by 2 bases and J by 3 bases, with 17 bases left in between. In DNA form, the CDR3 reads TGTGCCAGCAGTTTAAGCACTGACACCAGATTCTACGAGCAGTACTTC. Translated, it gives CASSLSTDTRFYEQYF.

Details on this clone: An end of the junction differs from the germline gene, which may be a read error. The chain links TRBV28 to TRBJ2-5, with D perhaps matching TRBD1 or TRBD2 (5 bases each). The CDR3 contains 11 residues. Germline CDR1 MDHEN, CDR2 SYDVKM. The CDR3 loop reads CASRSPGREDF. The CDR3 DNA reads as TGTGCCAGCAGATCCCCGGGACGGGAAGACTTC.

The chain recombines TRBV5-4 with TRBJ2-5; 11 bases fit TRBD2. V shed 4 bases, J shed 2 bases, and the junction held 4 bases outside the gene matches. CDR1 is SGHNT, CDR2 YYREEE, per germline (reference sequence). This CDR3 contains 15 residues. CDR3 coding DNA: TGTGCCAGCAGCCCTCTAGCGGGAGGTCAAGAGACCCAGTACTTC. This codes for CASSPLAGGQETQYF.

The chain uses TRBV18 and TRBJ2-3; D call uncertain. Germline V gene data show CDR1 as KGHSH and CDR2 as LQKENI. This CDR3 region has 12 residues. V was cut by 2 bases and J by 2 bases, with 2 bases left in between. This chain's CDR3 is CASSPTTDTQYF. The CDR3 DNA is TGTGCCAGCTCACCAACCACAGATACGCAGTATTTT. The full variable domain, rest sourced from reference TRBV18 and TRBJ2-3, is NAGVMQNPRHLVRRRGQEARLRCSPMKGHSHVYWYRQLPEEGLKFMVYLQKENIIDESGMPKERFSAEFPKEGPSILRIQQVVRGDSAAYFCASSPTTDTQYFGPGTRLTVL.

This clone was counted once. The rearrangement links TRBV7-2 to TRBJ1-4; D unclear. V gave up 4 bases and J gave up 7 bases, with 10 bases separating them. CDR3 length equals 13 residues. Germline assignment: CDR1 SGHTA and CDR2 FQGNSA. This CDR3 is CASSWGFGEKLFF. The CDR3 DNA follows: TGTGCCAGCAGCTGGGGATTCGGTGAAAAACTGTTTTTT.

This chain connects TRBV7-2 to TRBJ2-7, with D perhaps matching TRBD2 (6 bases). This CDR3 has 14 amino acids. From germline, CDR1 is SGHTA and CDR2 FQGNSA. V lost 9 bases and J 3 bases, leaving 18 bases between the germline ends. In nucleotides, the CDR3 is TGTGCCAGTAAACTAGGCGGGGCTAGCTACGAGCAGTACTTC. Translated: CASKLGGASYEQYF. Filled out from reference TRBV7-2 and TRBJ2-7, the complete variable domain reads GAGVSQSPSNKVTEKGKDVELRCDPISGHTALYWYRQSLGQGLEFLIYFQGNSAPDKSGLPSDRFSAERTGGSVSTLTIQRTQQEDSAVYLCASKLGGASYEQYFGPGTRLTVT.

The chain combines TRBV19 with TRBJ1-2; D uncertain. The germline V gene encodes CDR1 LNHDA and CDR2 SQIVND (reference sequence). V dropped 6 bases and J dropped 7 bases, with 9 bases sitting between them. The CDR3 has 11 residues. The CDR3 DNA is TGTGCCAGTAGGGAAGGCGGTGGCTACACCTTC. Protein: CASREGGGYTF.

This clone is categorized as medium-sized. The chain links TRBV28 to TRBJ1-1; no clear D gene. V lost 2 bases to trimming and J lost 4 bases, with 11 bases between them. The CDR3 has 14 amino acids. Germline V gene lookup returns CDR1 MDHEN and CDR2 SYDVKM. The CDR3 spells CASSLARMSTEAFF. The CDR3 DNA reads as TGTGCCAGCAGTTTAGCCAGGATGAGCACTGAAGCTTTCTTT.